The entry that follows covers one TCR beta chain sequence. Its target is not known. The study sequenced cultured CD4+ T cell DNA using the Oncomine TCR Beta short-read assay. TCRdb analysed the PCR reads with MiXCR anew, one entry per CDR3 protein. The data contain some 11,000 distinct CDR3 sequences, approximately 29% of them singletons. The treatment was: approximately nine-day PBMC culture with coronavirus spike peptide pools or control peptides (ViraFEST assay). It was with about 10 IU/ml IL-2 and roughly 9 ug/ml peptide pools that 1.5 million to 2.5 million PBMCs per well were cultured. The CDR3 has 17 amino acids. Germline V gene sequence: CDR1 LGHNA, CDR2 YNFKEQ. Trimming removed 5 bases from V and 4 bases from J; junction bases left unmatched: 13. This entry belongs to a study of vaccination and CD4 T cells after COVID-19.

The chain carries TRBV4-2 and TRBJ1-1, with 10 bases that match TRBD1. This TCR came from a human donor who had recovered from COVID-19. The sequenced sample was CD4+ T cells from blood, cultured in vitro, obtained after SARS-CoV-2 vaccination. The CDR3 reads CASSRMADRGFATEAFF. The CDR3 coding sequence is TGTGCCAGCAGCAGAATGGCGGACAGGGGGTTTGCCACTGAAGCTTTCTTT.